This T cell receptor (beta chain) was retrieved from a study of blood T cell repertoires in COVID-19. Across the study: Spain, Italy and the United States supplied samples that represented acute and convalescent COVID-19. PBMCs, B-cell-depleted T cells, or T cells provided the cDNA or gDNA that made up the material.

As originally analysed: Reference gene primer amplification gave nucleated cell count estimates. Data came from immunoSEQ multiplex PCR; TCRdb stores just in-frame clones and leaves some out. V, J and clone size are those of that table, while D and trimming were read from the DNA. The sample holds fewer than 500,000 clones; 75% to 90% are singletons and the top ten take approximately 4.3%. Sequenced sample: peripheral blood. This TCR was recovered from a woman aged 25 to 39 with acute or convalescent COVID-19.

CDR3 DNA sequence: TGTGCCTGGAGTGTTGGAGGGGATGGAAACACCATATATTTT. This sequence encodes CAWSVGGDGNTIYF. This chain links TRBV30 with TRBJ1-3, with D tentatively TRBD1 (5 bases). V was trimmed by 0 bases and J by 3 bases, leaving 9 bases between them. CDR3 size: 14 residues. Germline CDR1 is GTSNPN and CDR2 is SVGIG (reference sequence).